The next 2 T cell receptor beta chains were all read from a single sample in a study of human T cells and chemical hapten exposure. The time point here: patch test 1, 2 weeks after DPC sensitization. As to treatment: therapeutic diphenylcyclopropenone sensitization with weekly scalp DPC. TCRdb independently ran MiXCR on the RACE reads; one entry per CDR3 protein. The sample has over 85,000 distinct CDR3 sequences; around 12% are singletons. The specimen was whole blood, collected in connection with sensitization to the hapten diphenylcyclopropenone (DPC). The receptors derive from a woman between 40 and 55 years old with alopecia areata. Some clones in this sample may be carry-over from other donors' samples.

This chain joins TRBV7-9 and TRBJ2-7, with TRBD1 as a possible D gene (6 bases). V lost 1 base to trimming and J lost 0 bases, with 16 bases between them. The germline CDR1 and CDR2 sequences are SEHNR and FQNEAQ (reference sequence). This CDR3 is built from 17 residues. The CDR3 spells CASSLGLGAGSSYEQYF. In DNA form, the CDR3 reads TGTGCCAGCAGCTTAGGTCTGGGGGCAGGGAGCTCCTACGAGCAGTACTTC.

This chain joins TRBV10-3 and TRBJ1-6; TRBD1 matches 9 bases. The CDR3 runs to 16 residues. V shed 3 bases, J shed 8 bases, and the junction held 8 bases outside the gene matches. Germline V gene lookup returns CDR1 ENHRY and CDR2 SYGVKD. The CDR3 here is CAISESGQGGDSPLHF. CDR3 bases: TGTGCCATCAGTGAATCGGGACAGGGAGGAGATTCACCCCTCCACTTT.